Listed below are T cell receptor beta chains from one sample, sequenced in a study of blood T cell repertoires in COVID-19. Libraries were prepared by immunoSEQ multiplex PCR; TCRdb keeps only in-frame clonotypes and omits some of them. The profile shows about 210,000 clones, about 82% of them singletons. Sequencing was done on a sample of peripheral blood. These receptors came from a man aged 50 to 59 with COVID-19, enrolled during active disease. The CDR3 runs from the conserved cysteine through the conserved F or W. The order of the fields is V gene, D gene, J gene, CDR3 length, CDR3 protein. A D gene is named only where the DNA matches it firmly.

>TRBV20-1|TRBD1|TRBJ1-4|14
CSASHGAGGEKLFF
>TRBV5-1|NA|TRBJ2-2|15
CASSGYRENTGELFF
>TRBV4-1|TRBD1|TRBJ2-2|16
CASSRRTGSGTGELFF
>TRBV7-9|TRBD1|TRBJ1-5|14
CASSQGTGNQPQHF
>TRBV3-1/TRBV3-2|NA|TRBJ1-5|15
CASSQDLVSGQPQHF
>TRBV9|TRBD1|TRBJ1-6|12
CASSRQGSPLHF
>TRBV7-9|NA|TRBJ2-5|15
CASSDGTVPQETQYF
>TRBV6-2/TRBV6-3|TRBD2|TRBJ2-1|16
CASSYRGSGQYNEQFF
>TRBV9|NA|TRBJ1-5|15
CASSIRTASNQPQHF
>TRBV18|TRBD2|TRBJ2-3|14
CASSGRLAADTQYF
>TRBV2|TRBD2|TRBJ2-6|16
CASRLAVLSGANVLTF
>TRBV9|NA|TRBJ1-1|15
CASSARTETMTEAFF
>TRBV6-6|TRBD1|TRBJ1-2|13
CASSWGQGLGYTF
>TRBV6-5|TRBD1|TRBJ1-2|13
CASRQGTGGGYTF
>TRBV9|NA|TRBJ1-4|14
CASSVGGLGEKLFF
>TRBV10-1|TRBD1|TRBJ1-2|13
CASSQGANYGYTF
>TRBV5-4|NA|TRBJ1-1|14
CASSPDSLTTEAFF
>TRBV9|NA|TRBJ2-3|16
CASSFAGGGPAWTQYF
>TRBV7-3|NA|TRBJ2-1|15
CASSVGGAGRGEQFF
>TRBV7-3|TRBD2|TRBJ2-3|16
CASSLGSVAGLDTQYF
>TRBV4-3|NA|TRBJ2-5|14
CASSPGTNQETQYF
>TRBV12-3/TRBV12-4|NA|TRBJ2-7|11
CASSLGREQYF
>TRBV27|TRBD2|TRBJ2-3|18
CASSLFSIGSGGTDTQYF
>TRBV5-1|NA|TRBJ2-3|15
CASSLLASSTDTQYF
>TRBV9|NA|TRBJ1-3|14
CASSGGTSGNTIYF
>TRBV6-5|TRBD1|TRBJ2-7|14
CASSSAGQGSGQYF
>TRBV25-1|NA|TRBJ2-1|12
CASSEDSNEQFF
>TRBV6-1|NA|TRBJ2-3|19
CASSALPPHRRTSTDTQYF
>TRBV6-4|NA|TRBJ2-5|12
CASIVPQETQYF
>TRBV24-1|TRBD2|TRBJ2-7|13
CATTGGPGNEQYF
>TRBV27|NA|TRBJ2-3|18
CASSFSVSGGPSTDTQYF
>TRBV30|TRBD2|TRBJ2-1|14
CAWSPGLAGNEQFF
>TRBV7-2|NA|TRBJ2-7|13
CASSPLVLKEQYF
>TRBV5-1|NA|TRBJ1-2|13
CASSLTTVNGYTF
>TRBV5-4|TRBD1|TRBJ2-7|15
CASSLGGQGDYEQYF
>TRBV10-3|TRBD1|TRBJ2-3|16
CAISDGGTGITDTQYF
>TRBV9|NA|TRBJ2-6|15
CASSPHSSGANVLTF
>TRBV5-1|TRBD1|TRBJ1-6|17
CASSLGQTGPYNSPLHF
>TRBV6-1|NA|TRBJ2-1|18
CASSESSDTYQTYNEQFF
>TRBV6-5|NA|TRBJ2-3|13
CASRTATTDTQYF
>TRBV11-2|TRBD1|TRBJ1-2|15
CASSLFGQGLVGYTF
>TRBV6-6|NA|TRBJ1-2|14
CASSWGDDLYGYTF
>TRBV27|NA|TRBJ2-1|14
CASSFNPNGNEQFF
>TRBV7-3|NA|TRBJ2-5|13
CASSRGLSETQYF
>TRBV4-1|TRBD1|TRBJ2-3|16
CASSQGPGQYTDTQYF
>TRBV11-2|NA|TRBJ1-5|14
CASSLDPGGSALHF
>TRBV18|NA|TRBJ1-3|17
CASSPPIGALSGNTIYF
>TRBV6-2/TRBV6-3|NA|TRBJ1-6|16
CASSYFSRLGNSPLHF
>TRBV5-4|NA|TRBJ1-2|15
CASSPGRGGSYGYTF
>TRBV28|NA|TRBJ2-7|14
CASSLTGGSYEQYF
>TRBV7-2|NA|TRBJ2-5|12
CASSYGQETQYF
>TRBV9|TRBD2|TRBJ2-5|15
CASDRAGGPMETQYF
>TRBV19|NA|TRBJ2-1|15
CASSVGHFGYNEQFF
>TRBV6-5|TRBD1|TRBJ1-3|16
CASSYSAGGSGNTIYF
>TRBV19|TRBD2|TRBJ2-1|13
CASSIGRGTSLLF
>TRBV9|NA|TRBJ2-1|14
CASSAQTFDNEQFF
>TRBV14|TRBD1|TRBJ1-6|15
CASSQLRQGGSPLHF